Each of the 15 T cell receptor beta chains below was sequenced from the same sample in a study of TIL therapy for anti-PD-1-resistant metastatic lung cancer. The libraries were made with immunoSEQ v3. Using immunoSEQ multiplex PCR, the repertoire was profiled, and TCRdb retains in-frame clones only, with some absent. The table includes nearly 9,500 clones, 76% detected once. Indicated time point: pre-treatment sample, taken before nivolumab and TIL therapy. Most excised metastases sampled were pleural nodules or supraclavicular lymph nodes. Sequencing used tumor tissue, obtained at baseline. The receptor source for this set is a person aged 25 to 80 with non-small cell lung cancer.

This clone was counted once. This chain links TRBV5-4 with TRBJ1-6; 8 nucleotides align to TRBD1. The length of the CDR3 is 17 residues. Germline V CDR1 and CDR2: SGHNT, YYREEE (reference sequence). The ends lost 4 bases at V and 4 bases at J; junction bases unmatched: 10. The CDR3, as DNA: TGTGCCAGCAGCGCAGGGGGCTGGGGGGGATATAATTCACCCCTCCACTTT. It codes for CASSAGGWGGYNSPLHF.

The chain carries TRBV6-1 and TRBJ1-6; D remains ambiguous. The CDR3 runs to 16 residues. Trimming stripped 0 bases from V and 8 bases from J, with 14 bases between. Germline CDR1 and CDR2: MNHNS and SASEGT. CDR3 nucleotide sequence: TGTGCCAGCAGTGAAGCATCGGTAGCTCTTGATTCACCCCTCCACTTT. It yields the protein CASSEASVALDSPLHF.

The V gene is TRBV7-2, the J gene TRBJ2-5; TRBD2 matches at 16 bases. The V gene end was trimmed by 7 bases and the J gene end by 5 bases; junction bases not matched to a gene: 13. CDR3 size: 18 residues. In germline, CDR1 is SGHTA, CDR2 FQGNSA. CDR3 bases: TGTGCCAGCAACCTTAGGGGACTAGCGGGGGGGCCGATCGAGACCCAGTACTTC. This codes for CASNLRGLAGGPIETQYF.

The chain combines TRBV5-1 with TRBJ2-3; D remains unclear. Germline assignment: CDR1 SGHRS and CDR2 YFSETQ. V was pared by 4 bases and J by 3 bases, with 6 bases between. CDR3 length equals 12 residues. The CDR3 bases are TGCGCCAGCAGCCGGTCTACAGATACGCAGTATTTT. Protein sequence: CASSRSTDTQYF.

V is TRBV7-2 and J is TRBJ2-5; D ambiguous. Germline V gives CDR1 SGHTA, CDR2 FQGNSA. V lost 4 bases, J lost 5 bases, and 8 bases lay in between. The CDR3 covers 12 residues. CDR3 nucleotide sequence: TGTGCCAGCAGCTCGTATACGGAGACCCAGTACTTC. Translating gives CASSSYTETQYF.

This chain uses TRBV28 with TRBJ2-7; 9 bases match TRBD1. V lost 5 bases and J lost 0; bases outside the gene matches: 8. The CDR3 covers 16 residues. Germline V CDR1 and CDR2: MDHEN, SYDVKM. The CDR3 DNA sequence: TGTGCCAGCAGTACATCGGGACAGGGTCCCTCCTACGAGCAGTACTTC. This sequence encodes CASSTSGQGPSYEQYF.

V is TRBV4-1 and J is TRBJ2-3; 10 bases match TRBD2. CDR3 size: 20 residues. CDR1 is MGHRA, CDR2 YSYEKL, per germline. J was trimmed by 2 bases and V by 0 bases; bases with no gene match: 14. The CDR3 here is CASSQEVQRGGRATTDTQYF. For the CDR3, the DNA is TGCGCCAGCAGCCAAGAAGTGCAGCGGGGGGGCCGGGCCACCACAGATACGCAGTATTTT.

The chain links TRBV19 to TRBJ2-5; 7 nucleotides agree with TRBD1. The CDR3 is 14 amino acids. Germline-derived CDR1 and CDR2 are LNHDA and SQIVND (reference sequence). V gave up 5 bases and J gave up 2 bases; unmatched junction bases: 5. The CDR3: CASSFQGQQETQYF. The CDR3 bases are TGTGCCAGTAGTTTCCAGGGACAGCAAGAGACCCAGTACTTC. Together with reference TRBV19 and TRBJ2-5, the CDR3 gives the full variable domain: DGGITQSPKYLFRKEGQNVTLSCEQNLNHDAMYWYRQDPGQGLRLIYYSQIVNDFQKGDIAEGYSVSREKKESFPLTVTSAQKNPTAFYLCASSFQGQQETQYFGPGTRLLVL.

This chain joins TRBV14 and TRBJ1-6; D is perhaps TRBD1 (6 bases). CDR1 is SGHDN, CDR2 FVKESK, per germline. Trimming left V 4 bases short and J 1 base short, with 11 bases between. This CDR3 has 16 residues. The CDR3 region is CASSPQGISYNSPLHF. Here the CDR3 DNA reads TGTGCCAGCAGCCCCCAGGGGATATCCTATAATTCACCCCTCCACTTT. Full variable domain (rest looked up from reference TRBV14 and TRBJ1-6): EAGVTQFPSHSVIEKGQTVTLRCDPISGHDNLYWYRRVMGKEIKFLLHFVKESKQDESGMPNNRFLAERTGGTYSTLKVQPAELEDSGVYFCASSPQGISYNSPLHFGNGTRLTVT.

This clone has more than one count but fewer than ten. The rearrangement joins TRBV2 to TRBJ2-7; D ambiguous. Trimming shortened V by 6 bases and J by 2 bases, and 17 bases separated the two germline ends. In germline, CDR1 is SNHLY, CDR2 FYNNEI. CDR3 size: 15 residues. The CDR3 here is CASRTEGAVTYEQYF. CDR3 coding DNA: TGTGCCAGCAGGACCGAAGGAGCTGTTACCTACGAGCAGTACTTC.

This rearrangement joins TRBV28 to TRBJ1-2; D may be TRBD1 (5 bases). CDR3 length: 14 residues. Trimming removed 2 bases at V and 4 bases at J, with 11 bases between. Germline lookup yields CDR1 MDHEN and CDR2 SYDVKM. The CDR3 region is CASSLGGRGYGYTF. For the CDR3, the DNA is TGTGCCAGCAGTTTAGGGGGACGTGGCTATGGCTACACCTTC.

This clone showed up just once. V usage is TRBV5-1 and J usage is TRBJ2-5, with D unresolved. Germline CDR1 is SGHRS and CDR2 is YFSETQ. Trimming cost V 1 base and J 1 base, with 8 bases left between them. The CDR3 sequence is 14 residues long. CDR3 amino acids: CASSLLPGQETQYF. In DNA form, the CDR3 reads TGCGCCAGCAGCTTGCTGCCAGGCCAAGAGACCCAGTACTTC.

Regarding this clone: The germline gene is not matched at one end of the junction; a read error may be the cause. The chain joins TRBV27 to TRBJ1-5; 7 bases agree with TRBD1. CDR1 and CDR2 (germline): MNHEY, SMNVEV (reference sequence). The CDR3 is 13 residues long. In DNA, the CDR3 is TGTGCCAGCACTAGGGACAGCACTCAGCCCCAGCATTTT. Its translation is CASTRDSTQPQHF.

This chain connects TRBV18 to TRBJ1-5; 11 bases map to TRBD1. The length of the CDR3 is 15 residues. V gave up 0 bases and J gave up 6 bases; unmatched junction bases: 1. The V gene's germline CDR1 is KGHSH and CDR2 LQKENI. The CDR3 bases are TGTGCCAGCTCACCACCGGGGACAGGGGGTCAGCCCCAGCATTTT. As protein: CASSPPGTGGQPQHF.

This clone was seen more than once but under ten times. The V and J genes are TRBV7-2 and TRBJ2-5; D is unclear. Germline assignment: CDR1 SGHTA and CDR2 FQGNSA. V lost 2 bases and J 1 base, leaving 8 bases between the germline ends. The CDR3 runs to 14 residues. DNA of the CDR3: TGTGCCAGCAGCTTAATAATTGGCCAAGAGACCCAGTACTTC. Protein: CASSLIIGQETQYF.